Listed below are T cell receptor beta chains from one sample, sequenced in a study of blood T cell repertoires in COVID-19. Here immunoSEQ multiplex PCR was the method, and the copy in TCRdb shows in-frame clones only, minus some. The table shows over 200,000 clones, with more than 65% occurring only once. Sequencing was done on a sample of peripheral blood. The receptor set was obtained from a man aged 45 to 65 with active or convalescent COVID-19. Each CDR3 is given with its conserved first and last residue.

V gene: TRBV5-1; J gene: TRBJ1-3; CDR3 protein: CASSADISGNTIYF
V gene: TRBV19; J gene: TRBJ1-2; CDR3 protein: CASSTTGTGGRVGYTF
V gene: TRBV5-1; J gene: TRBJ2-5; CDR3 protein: CASSSSTGGSETQYF
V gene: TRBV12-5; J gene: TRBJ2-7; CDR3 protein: CASGLVLRDRGSTYEQYF
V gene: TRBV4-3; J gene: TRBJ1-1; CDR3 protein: CASSQVQGMSTFF
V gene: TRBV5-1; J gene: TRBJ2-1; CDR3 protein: CASSVNPTSGAHNEQFF
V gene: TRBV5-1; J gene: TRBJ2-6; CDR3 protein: CASSLTWDRARRANVLTF
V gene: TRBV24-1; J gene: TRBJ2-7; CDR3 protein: CATSDTTGSYEQYF
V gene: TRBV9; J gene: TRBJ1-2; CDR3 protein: CASSVAPVGQGGGYTF
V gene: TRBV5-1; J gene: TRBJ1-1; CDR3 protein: CASSSDPSNTEAFF
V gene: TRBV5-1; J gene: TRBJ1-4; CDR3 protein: CASSLEGGEGEKLFF
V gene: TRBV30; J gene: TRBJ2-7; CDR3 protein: CAWRAGAVYEQYF
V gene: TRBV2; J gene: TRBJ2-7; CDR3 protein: CASKVEWTYEQYF
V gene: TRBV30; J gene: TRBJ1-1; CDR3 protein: CAWSRTGGTEAFF
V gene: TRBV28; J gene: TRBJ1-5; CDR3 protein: CASTLGNQPQHF